One sample yielded the 28 T cell receptor beta chains listed below, sequenced in a study of response to subunit inactivated influenza vaccine. TCRdb re-called the RT-PCR reads with MiXCR, one entry per CDR3 protein. The sample lists a few hundred thousand distinct CDR3 sequences, 20% to 25% occurring once. Here the sequenced sample was PBMCs from blood, taken roughly 20 months after vaccination. The receptor set was obtained from a man aged 50 to 69 who received an inactivated influenza vaccine.

The chain is built from TRBV7-9 and TRBJ2-5; tentatively, D is TRBD1 (6 bases). Germline CDR1 is SEHNR and CDR2 is FQNEAQ (reference sequence). V lost 11 bases and J 5 bases, leaving 24 bases between the germline ends. The CDR3 contains 15 residues. This CDR3 is CAGLRGQSLLETQYF. The CDR3 coding sequence is TGTGCCGGACTCAGGGGACAAAGCCTGTTGGAGACCCAGTACTTC.

V gene TRBV7-2 combines with J gene TRBJ1-5; 9 bases align to TRBD1. CDR1 is SGHTA and CDR2 is FQGNSA in the germline V gene. The trim removed 4 bases at V and 5 bases at J, leaving 9 bases unmatched. The CDR3 sequence is 16 residues long. CDR3 nucleotide sequence: TGTGCCAGCAGCTGGATTGGGACAGGGACCCATCAGCCCCAGCATTTT. This encodes CASSWIGTGTHQPQHF.

V and J are TRBV12-3 or TRBV12-4 and TRBJ1-2; possibly TRBD1 for D (6 bases). This CDR3 is 13 amino acids long. Trimming shortened V by 6 bases and J by 4 bases, and 12 bases separated the two germline ends. This CDR3 is CASSRTEFYGYTF. CDR3 bases: TGTGCCAGCAGCCGGACAGAGTTCTATGGCTACACCTTC.

The chain employs TRBV6-1 and TRBJ1-5; unclear D gene. Trimming removed 6 bases from V and 0 bases from J, with 9 bases in between. The germline V gene has CDR1 MNHNS and CDR2 SASEGT. CDR3 length: 14 residues. This CDR3 is CASSQRDSNQPQHF. CDR3 nucleotides: TGTGCCAGCAGCCAAAGGGATAGCAATCAGCCCCAGCATTTT.

The gene calls are TRBV6-2 or TRBV6-3 and TRBJ1-2; D is unclear. V was trimmed by 2 bases and J by 8 bases, leaving 21 bases between them. Germline V CDR1 and CDR2: MNHEY, SVGEGT. This CDR3 is 16 amino acids long. DNA for the CDR3: TGTGCCAGCAGTTACGGGGTAGCGACGTTTGAGTACGGCTACACCTTC. It encodes CASSYGVATFEYGYTF.

This clonotype was picked up a small number of times. The chain carries TRBV7-9 and TRBJ2-2; 7 bases align to TRBD1. Germline trimming cut 1 base from V and 6 bases from J; bases unmatched to any gene: 5. The CDR3 spans 15 residues. CDR1 is SEHNR, CDR2 FQNEAQ, per germline (reference sequence). The CDR3 DNA is TGTGCCAGCAGCTTAGGGACAGGCGCCGCCGGGGAGCTGTTTTTT. Amino acids: CASSLGTGAAGELFF.

This clonotype was detected ten times or more. This chain connects TRBV7-8 to TRBJ2-7; 7 nucleotides match TRBD2. With 6 bases clipped from V and 0 bases from J, the junction kept 5 bases outside the gene matches. Germline V lookup: CDR1 SGHVS, CDR2 FQNEAQ. The CDR3 extends over 14 amino acids. DNA of the CDR3: TGTGCCAGCAGGAACGGGAGGTTCTCCTACGAGCAGTACTTC. This sequence encodes CASRNGRFSYEQYF.

A few counts support this clonotype. The rearrangement uses TRBV12-3 or TRBV12-4 and TRBJ2-3, with 9 bases identical to TRBD2. The CDR3 totals 13 residues. The trim removed 5 bases at V and 12 bases at J, leaving 9 bases unmatched. CDR3 sequence reads: CASSPPGLAPQYF. In nucleotides, the CDR3 is TGTGCCAGCAGTCCACCGGGACTAGCTCCCCAGTATTTT.

This chain links TRBV7-9 with TRBJ2-5; tentative D call: TRBD2 (5 bases). In germline, CDR1 is SEHNR, CDR2 FQNEAQ (reference sequence). Trimming removed 5 bases at V and 2 bases at J, with 15 bases between. The CDR3 length is 15 residues. The chain's CDR3 is CASSPPGPGQETQYF. CDR3 bases: TGTGCCAGCAGCCCCCCTGGGCCGGGGCAAGAGACCCAGTACTTC.

A remark on this clonotype: The junction does not match germline at one end; this may be a read error. V gene TRBV4-1 combines with J gene TRBJ1-5; TRBD1 might be the D (5 bases). This CDR3 is built from 15 residues. Germline assignment: CDR1 MGHRA and CDR2 YSYEKL. The CDR3 sequence is CARSQDLGLNQPQHF. In nucleotides, the CDR3 is TGTGCCAGAAGCCAAGATTTGGGGCTTAATCAGCCCCAGCATTTT.

This clonotype turned up a few times. The CDR3 loop reads CASSQDLLSSYNEQFF. Here the CDR3 DNA reads TGTGCCAGCAGCCAAGATTTGCTAAGCTCCTACAATGAGCAGTTCTTC. The chain joins TRBV14 to TRBJ2-1; D gene ambiguous. Trimming removed 0 bases from V and 0 bases from J, with 9 bases in between. Looked up from germline, CDR1 is SGHDN and CDR2 is FVKESK. The CDR3 extends over 16 amino acids.

V is TRBV20-1 and J is TRBJ1-2, with 8 bases that match TRBD1. The trim removed 5 bases at V and 4 bases at J, leaving 15 bases unmatched. This CDR3 has 16 amino acids. Germline V gene data show CDR1 as DFQATT and CDR2 as SNEGSKA (reference sequence). In DNA form, the CDR3 reads TGCAGTGCTCTTCCCAGGGGACAGGCTTCTCCCTATGGCTACACCTTC. Residues: CSALPRGQASPYGYTF.

The gene calls are TRBV4-1 and TRBJ1-1, with a possible D match to TRBD1 (5 bases). The V end was cut by 1 base, the J end by 11 bases, with 14 bases between. This CDR3 comprises 13 residues. Germline V lookup: CDR1 MGHRA, CDR2 YSYEKL. The CDR3 region is CASSQGTGKYAFF. The DNA for the CDR3 is TGCGCCAGCAGCCAAGGTACAGGAAAGTATGCTTTCTTT.

This rearrangement joins TRBV7-2 to TRBJ1-4; no reliable D call. From germline, CDR1 is SGHTA and CDR2 FQGNSA. The V and J ends lost 0 bases and 7 bases respectively, with 15 bases between them. CDR3 length: 16 residues. The CDR3 DNA is TGTGCCAGCAGCTTAGCTCGGCCGAGGTGGGGTGAAAAACTGTTTTTT. Its protein is CASSLARPRWGEKLFF. The entire variable domain, with the rest obtained from reference TRBV7-2 and TRBJ1-4, is as follows: GAGVSQSPSNKVTEKGKDVELRCDPISGHTALYWYRQSLGQGLEFLIYFQGNSAPDKSGLPSDRFSAERTGGSVSTLTIQRTQQEDSAVYLCASSLARPRWGEKLFFGSGTQLSVL.

This clonotype was counted only a few times. The V gene is TRBV10-3, the J gene TRBJ2-3; 9 positions match TRBD2. Germline CDR1 ENHRY, CDR2 SYGVKD. This CDR3 region has 14 residues. V lost 5 bases, J lost 6 bases, and 6 bases stayed unmatched. The CDR3 region is CAISFSGSGDTQYF. CDR3 nucleotides: TGTGCCATCAGTTTTAGCGGGAGCGGGGATACGCAGTATTTT.

The chain is built from TRBV7-9 and TRBJ2-2; D unresolved. Germline V gene lookup returns CDR1 SEHNR and CDR2 FQNEAQ (reference sequence). Trimming shortened V by 5 bases and J by 1 base, and 11 bases separated the two germline ends. The CDR3 is 15 residues long. Here the CDR3 reads CASSSGRMNTGELFF. CDR3 in DNA: TGTGCCAGCAGCAGTGGACGGATGAACACCGGGGAGCTGTTTTTT. Complete variable domain (other parts from reference TRBV7-9 and TRBJ2-2): DTGVSQNPRHKITKRGQNVTFRCDPISEHNRLYWYRQTLGQGPEFLTYFQNEAQLEKSRLLSDRFSAERPKGSFSTLEIQRTEQGDSAMYLCASSSGRMNTGELFFGEGSRLTVL.

The V and J genes are TRBV30 and TRBJ1-1; 7 bases match TRBD1. This CDR3 contains 14 residues. With V trimmed by 4 bases and J by 2 bases, 7 bases remained unmatched. Germline CDR1 reads GTSNPN; CDR2 reads SVGIG (reference sequence). DNA for the CDR3: TGTGCCTGGAATACCGGGACAGAAAACACTGAAGCTTTCTTT. Translating it yields CAWNTGTENTEAFF. Drawing the rest from reference TRBV30 and TRBJ1-1, the complete variable domain is SQTIHQWPATLVQPVGSPLSLECTVEGTSNPNLYWYRQAAGRGLQLLFYSVGIGQISSEVPQNLSASRPQDRQFILSSKKLLLSDSGFYLCAWNTGTENTEAFFGQGTRLTVV.

In this sample, this clonotype turned up a few times. This rearrangement joins TRBV28 to TRBJ1-1, with D possibly being TRBD1 (5 bases). V shed 3 bases and J shed 6 bases, with 14 bases lying between them. The CDR3 is made up of 14 amino acids. Germline lookup yields CDR1 MDHEN and CDR2 SYDVKM. The CDR3 bases are TGTGCCAGCAGTTTGGGGCCCTACGGGGCTGAAGCTTTCTTT. This translates into CASSLGPYGAEAFF.

In its sample, this clonotype was seen many times. The chain has TRBV3-1 and TRBJ2-7, with a tentative D call TRBD1 (6 bases). The CDR3 is 12 amino acids. Trimming left V 5 bases short and J 3 bases short, with 8 bases between. Germline V lookup: CDR1 LGHDT, CDR2 YNNKEL (reference sequence). CDR3 in amino acids: CASSADSYEQYF. CDR3 coding DNA: TGTGCCAGCAGCGCGGACAGCTACGAGCAGTACTTC.

The chain uses TRBV12-3 or TRBV12-4 and TRBJ1-5, with D perhaps TRBD1 (5 bases). V lost 4 bases, J lost 9 bases, and 22 bases lay in between. There are 16 residues in the CDR3. The DNA of the CDR3 is TGTGCCAGCAGTTCCTCTGGGACGGTCAGGACACGGCCCCAGCATTTT. It codes for CASSSSGTVRTRPQHF.

The chain has TRBV5-5 and TRBJ1-4; possible D gene TRBD1, 6 bases. The CDR3 totals 16 residues. The V gene's germline CDR1 is SGHKS and CDR2 YYEKEE (reference sequence). V was shortened by 4 bases and J by 7 bases, with 20 bases between the two germline ends. The CDR3 sequence: CASSPQQGIRGEKLFF. CDR3 DNA: TGTGCCAGCAGCCCCCAACAGGGTATACGGGGTGAAAAACTGTTTTTT.

This clonotype was found a few times. V is TRBV5-1 and J is TRBJ2-5; tentative D call: TRBD2 (6 bases). The V end was cut by 0 bases, the J end by 1 base, with 16 bases between. The CDR3 contains 17 residues. The germline V gene encodes CDR1 SGHRS and CDR2 YFSETQ. The CDR3 sequence is CASSLVTGGTFQETQYF. Written as DNA, the CDR3 is TGCGCCAGCAGCTTGGTAACCGGGGGTACGTTCCAAGAGACCCAGTACTTC. Filled out from reference TRBV5-1 and TRBJ2-5, the complete variable domain reads KAGVTQTPRYLIKTRGQQVTLSCSPISGHRSVSWYQQTPGQGLQFLFEYFSETQRNKGNFPGRFSGRQFSNSRSEMNVSTLELGDSALYLCASSLVTGGTFQETQYFGPGTRLLVL.

This clonotype was picked up a small number of times. This chain uses TRBV29-1 with TRBJ2-5; TRBD2 matches at 8 bases. Germline CDR1 is SQVTM and CDR2 is ANQGSEA. The CDR3 contains 14 residues. The ends lost 7 bases at V and 5 bases at J; junction bases unmatched: 12. The CDR3: CSASGGLMAETQYF. As DNA, the CDR3 is TGCAGCGCCTCGGGGGGGCTTATGGCGGAGACCCAGTACTTC.

This chain links TRBV20-1 with TRBJ2-1, with 7 bases matching TRBD2. The CDR3 has 13 amino acids. The V segment lost 0 bases and the J segment 10 bases; nucleotides outside the gene matches: 6. CDR1 is DFQATT, CDR2 SNEGSKA, per germline (reference sequence). This chain's CDR3 is CSARDDPGLEQFF. The CDR3 bases are TGCAGTGCTAGAGATGATCCGGGACTAGAGCAGTTCTTC.

This clonotype has a handful of counts. The chain employs TRBV20-1 and TRBJ1-3, with D perhaps TRBD1 (5 bases). In germline, CDR1 is DFQATT, CDR2 SNEGSKA (reference sequence). The CDR3 length is 16 residues. V gave up 0 bases and J gave up 0 bases, with 12 bases separating them. For the CDR3, the DNA is TGCAGTGCTAGAGATGTGACGGGGGGCTCTGGAAACACCATATATTTT. Amino acid sequence: CSARDVTGGSGNTIYF.

In regard to this clonotype: This CDR3 is missing its conserved last phenylalanine or tryptophan, likely due to a read error. V is TRBV20-1 and J is TRBJ2-3, with D possibly being TRBD2 (5 bases). The germline V and J ends were trimmed by 0 bases and 2 bases, with 18 bases remaining between them. The CDR3 is made up of 17 amino acids. The germline V gene has CDR1 DFQATT and CDR2 SNEGSKA (reference sequence). The DNA of the CDR3 is TGCAGTGCTAGAGATCGGTCTCCTAGCACTTCCACAGATACGCAGTATTCT. Protein: CSARDRSPSTSTDTQYS.

The chain uses TRBV29-1 and TRBJ1-2; D ambiguous. The CDR3 consists of 13 residues. Germline V lookup: CDR1 SQVTM, CDR2 ANQGSEA. Between the trimmed V and J ends, which lost 0 bases and 3 bases, there was a span of 8 bases. The CDR3 coding sequence is TGCAGCGTTGAAGAGGATATATACTATGGCTACACCTTC. Amino acids: CSVEEDIYYGYTF. The variable domain in full, completed from reference TRBV29-1 and TRBJ1-2, reads SAVISQKPSRDICQRGTSLTIQCQVDSQVTMMFWYRQQPGQSLTLIATANQGSEATYESGFVIDKFPISRPNLTFSTLTVSNMSPEDSSIYLCSVEEDIYYGYTFGSGTRLTVV.

This clonotype has only a few counts. The rearrangement joins TRBV6-5 to TRBJ2-3, with 7 bases aligning to TRBD1. V lost 2 bases and J lost 0; bases outside the gene matches: 2. Germline V lookup: CDR1 MNHEY, CDR2 SVGAGI. The CDR3 is made up of 15 amino acids. The CDR3 is CASSYATGSTDTQYF. The CDR3 DNA reads TGTGCCAGCAGTTACGCGACAGGGAGCACAGATACGCAGTATTTT.